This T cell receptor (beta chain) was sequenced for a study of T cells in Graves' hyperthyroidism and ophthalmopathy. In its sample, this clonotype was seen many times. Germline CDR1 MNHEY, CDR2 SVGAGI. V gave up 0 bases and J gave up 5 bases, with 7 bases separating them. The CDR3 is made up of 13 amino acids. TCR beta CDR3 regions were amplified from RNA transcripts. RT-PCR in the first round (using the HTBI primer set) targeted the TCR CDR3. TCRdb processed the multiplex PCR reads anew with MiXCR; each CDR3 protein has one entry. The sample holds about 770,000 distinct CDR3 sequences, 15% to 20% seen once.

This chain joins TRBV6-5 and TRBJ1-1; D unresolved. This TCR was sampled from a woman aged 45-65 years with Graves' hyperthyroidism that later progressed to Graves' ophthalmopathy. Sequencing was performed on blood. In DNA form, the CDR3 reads TGTGCCAGCAGTTACTCTGTCGGTACTGAAGCTTTCTTT. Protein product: CASSYSVGTEAFF.